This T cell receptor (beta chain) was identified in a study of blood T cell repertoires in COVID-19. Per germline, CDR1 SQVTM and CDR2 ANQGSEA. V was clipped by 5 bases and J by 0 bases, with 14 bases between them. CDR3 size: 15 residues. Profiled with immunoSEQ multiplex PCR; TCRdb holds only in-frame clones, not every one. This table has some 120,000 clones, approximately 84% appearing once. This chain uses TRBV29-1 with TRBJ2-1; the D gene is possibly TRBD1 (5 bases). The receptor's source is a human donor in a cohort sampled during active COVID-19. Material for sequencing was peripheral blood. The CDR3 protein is CSVNQGISSYNEQFF. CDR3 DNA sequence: TGCAGCGTTAATCAGGGCATTAGCTCCTACAATGAGCAGTTCTTC.